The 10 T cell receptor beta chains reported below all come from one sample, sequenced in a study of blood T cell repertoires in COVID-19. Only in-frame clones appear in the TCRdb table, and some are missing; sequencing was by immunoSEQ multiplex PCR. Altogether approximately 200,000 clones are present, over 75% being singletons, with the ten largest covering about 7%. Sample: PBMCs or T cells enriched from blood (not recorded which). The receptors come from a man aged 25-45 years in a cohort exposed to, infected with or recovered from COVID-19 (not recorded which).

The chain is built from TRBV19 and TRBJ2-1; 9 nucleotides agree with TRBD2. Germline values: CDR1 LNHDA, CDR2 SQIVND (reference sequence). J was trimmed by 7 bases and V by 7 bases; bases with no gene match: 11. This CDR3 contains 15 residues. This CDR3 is CASTPRASGTNEQFF. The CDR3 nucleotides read TGTGCCAGTACCCCTCGGGCTAGCGGGACTAATGAGCAGTTCTTC.

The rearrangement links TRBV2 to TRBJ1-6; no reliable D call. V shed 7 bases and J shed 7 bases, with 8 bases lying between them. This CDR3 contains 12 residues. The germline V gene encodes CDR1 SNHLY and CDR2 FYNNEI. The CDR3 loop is CASIQANSPLHF. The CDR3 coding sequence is TGTGCCAGCATTCAGGCAAATTCACCCCTCCACTTT.

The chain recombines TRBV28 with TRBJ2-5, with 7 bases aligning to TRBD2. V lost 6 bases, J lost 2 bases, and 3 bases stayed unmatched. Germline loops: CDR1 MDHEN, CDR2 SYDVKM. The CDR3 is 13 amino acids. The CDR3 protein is CASRGGLQETQYF. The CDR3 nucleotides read TGTGCCAGCAGGGGGGGGTTACAAGAGACCCAGTACTTC.

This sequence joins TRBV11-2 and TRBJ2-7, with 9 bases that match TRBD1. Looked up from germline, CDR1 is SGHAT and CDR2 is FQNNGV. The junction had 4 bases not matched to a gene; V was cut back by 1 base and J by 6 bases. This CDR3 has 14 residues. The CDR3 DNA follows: TGTGCCAGCAGCTTAGGGTACAGGGGGCGCGAGCAGTACTTC. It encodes CASSLGYRGREQYF.

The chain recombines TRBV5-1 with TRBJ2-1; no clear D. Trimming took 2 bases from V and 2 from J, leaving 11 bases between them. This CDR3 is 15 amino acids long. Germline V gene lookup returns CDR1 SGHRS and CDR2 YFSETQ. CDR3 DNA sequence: TGCGCCAGCAGCTTAGATACCAGGACCTACAATGAGCAGTTCTTC. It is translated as CASSLDTRTYNEQFF.

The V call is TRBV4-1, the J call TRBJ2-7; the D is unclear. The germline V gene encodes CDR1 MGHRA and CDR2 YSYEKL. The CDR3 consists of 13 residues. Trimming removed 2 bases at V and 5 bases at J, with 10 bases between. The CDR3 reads CASSQLAVHEQYF. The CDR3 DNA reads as TGCGCCAGCAGCCAACTCGCGGTTCACGAGCAGTACTTC.

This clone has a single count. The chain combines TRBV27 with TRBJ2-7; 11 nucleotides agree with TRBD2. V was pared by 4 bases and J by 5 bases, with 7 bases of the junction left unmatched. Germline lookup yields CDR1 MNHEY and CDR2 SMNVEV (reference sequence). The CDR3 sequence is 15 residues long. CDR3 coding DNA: TGTGCCAGCAGTTCCGAACTAGCGGGAGCTAACGAGCAGTACTTC. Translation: CASSSELAGANEQYF.

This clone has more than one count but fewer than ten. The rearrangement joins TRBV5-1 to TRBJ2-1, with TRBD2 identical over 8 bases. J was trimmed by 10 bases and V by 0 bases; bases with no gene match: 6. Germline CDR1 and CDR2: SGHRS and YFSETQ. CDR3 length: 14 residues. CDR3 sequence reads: CASSLDPGRVEQFF. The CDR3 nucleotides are TGCGCCAGCAGCTTGGATCCCGGGAGGGTCGAGCAGTTCTTC.

This CDR3 reads CASSLRDTNYEQYF. The CDR3 nucleotides read TGTGCCAGCAGTTTAAGAGATACTAACTACGAGCAGTACTTC. This sequence joins TRBV28 and TRBJ2-7; D gene ambiguous. The CDR3 has 14 amino acids. Trimming pared 2 bases from V and 3 bases from J, leaving 11 bases between. The germline V gene has CDR1 MDHEN and CDR2 SYDVKM.

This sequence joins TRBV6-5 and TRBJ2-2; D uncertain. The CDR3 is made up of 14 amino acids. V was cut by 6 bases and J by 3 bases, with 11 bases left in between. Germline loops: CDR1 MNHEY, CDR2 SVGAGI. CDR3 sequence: CASRVGKYTGELFF. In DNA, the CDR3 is TGTGCCAGCAGGGTGGGCAAATACACCGGGGAGCTGTTTTTT.